The subject of this entry is one T cell receptor (beta chain). These data originate in a study of blood T cell repertoires in COVID-19. Study details: The origin of the acute and convalescent COVID-19 samples was the United States, Italy and Spain. The analysed material was cDNA or gDNA that came from T cells, B-cell-depleted T cells, or PBMCs.

Original processing methods: Reference gene primer amplification gave estimated nucleated cell counts. The protocol was immunoSEQ multiplex PCR, while the TCRdb copy is restricted to in-frame clones and leaves out a portion. V, J and clone size reflect that table, while D and trimming were determined from the DNA. The sample holds approximately 100,000 clones, 81% seen once. Germline V CDR1 and CDR2: SGHTA, FQGNSA. The V end lost 1 base, the J end lost 2 bases, and 14 bases lay between the germline ends. This CDR3 contains 16 residues. The rearrangement joins TRBV7-2 to TRBJ2-5; D might be TRBD2 (6 bases). Sequencing was carried out using peripheral blood. This TCR derives from a man in his fifties or sixties with acute or convalescent COVID-19. CDR3 nucleotides: TGTGCCAGCAGCTTAGTGGGGACGGCGGGGCAAGAGACCCAGTACTTC. It translates to CASSLVGTAGQETQYF.